Below, 13 T cell receptor beta chains from the same sample are listed, as sequenced in a study of blood T cell repertoires in COVID-19. Produced via immunoSEQ multiplex PCR; TCRdb's table is partial and in-frame only. The sample lists fewer than 350,000 clones; 80% to 95% were seen once. The sample comprised peripheral blood. The receptors were gathered from a young woman with COVID-19, enrolled during active disease.

The chain carries TRBV28 and TRBJ2-6; tentative D call: TRBD2 (5 bases). Germline V CDR1 and CDR2: MDHEN, SYDVKM. The CDR3 extends over 16 amino acids. Trimming cost V 7 bases and J 4 bases, with 17 bases left between them. CDR3: CASTPDRGSGANVLTF. The CDR3 bases are TGTGCCAGCACCCCCGACCGCGGGTCAGGGGCCAACGTCCTGACTTTC.

The chain uses TRBV9 and TRBJ1-2; TRBD1 matches 8 bases. V dropped 4 bases and J dropped 4; count of bases not matched to a gene: 9. CDR3 length: 15 residues. Germline lookup yields CDR1 SGDLS and CDR2 YYNGEE. The CDR3 spells CASSLGQGGSYGYTF. In DNA form, the CDR3 reads TGTGCCAGCAGCCTCGGACAGGGAGGAAGCTATGGCTACACCTTC. Variable domain in full (rest from reference TRBV9 and TRBJ1-2): DSGVTQTPKHLITATGQRVTLRCSPRSGDLSVYWYQQSLDQGLQFLIQYYNGEERAKGNILERFSAQQFPDLHSELNLSSLELGDSALYFCASSLGQGGSYGYTFGSGTRLTVV.

This clone was detected a few times. The chain combines TRBV29-1 with TRBJ1-5; D remains ambiguous. Germline loops: CDR1 SQVTM, CDR2 ANQGSEA. Trimming took 4 bases from V and 7 from J, leaving 14 bases between them. The CDR3 is 13 amino acids. CDR3 region: CSVVWVRGQPQHF. The CDR3 bases are TGCAGCGTTGTCTGGGTCCGCGGGCAGCCCCAGCATTTT.

The CDR3, as DNA: TGTGCCAGCAGCTCCGGTGGTAGATACACCTTC. Protein: CASSSGGRYTF. The chain links TRBV12-3 or TRBV12-4 to TRBJ1-2; D gene ambiguous. The V gene lost 6 bases and the J gene lost 11 bases, with 13 bases spanning the gap. The CDR3 length is 11 residues.

In its sample, this clone was seen once. This sequence joins TRBV28 and TRBJ1-3, with a weak D call TRBD1 (5 bases). The length of the CDR3 is 13 residues. Germline CDR1 and CDR2: MDHEN and SYDVKM. V lost 2 bases to trimming and J lost 10 bases, with 12 bases between them. In DNA form, the CDR3 reads TGTGCCAGCAGTTTAACGCAGGGTAGGACCATATATTTT. Protein product: CASSLTQGRTIYF.

The chain is built from TRBV28 and TRBJ1-2; D is possibly TRBD1 (6 bases). Trimming removed 6 bases from V and 8 bases from J, with 22 bases in between. Germline V gives CDR1 MDHEN, CDR2 SYDVKM. This CDR3 is built from 15 residues. The CDR3 DNA reads TGTGCCAGCAGACCTCAAGGGGGAAGTTCTAGAGGCTACACCTTC. This codes for CASRPQGGSSRGYTF.

This chain joins TRBV28 and TRBJ1-3; the D gene is possibly TRBD1 (5 bases). CDR3 length: 13 residues. Trimming stripped 10 bases from V and 2 bases from J, with 12 bases between. Germline V gene lookup returns CDR1 MDHEN and CDR2 SYDVKM. The CDR3 DNA reads TGTGCCACAACAGGCTCCCCTGGAAACACCATATATTTT. It encodes CATTGSPGNTIYF.

The CDR3 here is CASSIKTGAGTGELFF. The CDR3 region has the DNA TGTGCCAGTAGTATAAAAACAGGGGCGGGGACCGGGGAGCTGTTTTTT. The chain links TRBV19 to TRBJ2-2, with D tentatively TRBD1 (7 bases). V dropped 2 bases and J dropped 5 bases, with 15 bases sitting between them. CDR1 and CDR2 (germline): LNHDA, SQIVND (reference sequence). CDR3 length: 16 residues.

The gene calls are TRBV7-9 and TRBJ1-1; D is unresolved. This CDR3 contains 13 residues. V lost 1 base to trimming and J lost 5 bases, with 8 bases between them. In germline, CDR1 is SEHNR, CDR2 FQNEAQ (reference sequence). CDR3 nucleotides: TGTGCCAGCAGCTTAGTTTCCAGTACTGAAGCTTTCTTT. Translating it yields CASSLVSSTEAFF.

The rearrangement joins TRBV4-1 to TRBJ1-2; 7 nucleotides line up with TRBD1. CDR1 is MGHRA and CDR2 is YSYEKL in the germline V gene. Unmatched junction bases numbered 9, after V lost 1 base and J lost 4 bases. The CDR3 consists of 16 residues. The CDR3 DNA reads as TGCGCCAGCAGCCAAGCTAGGGACAGCCAGGTCTATGGCTACACCTTC. It is translated as CASSQARDSQVYGYTF.

This rearrangement joins TRBV27 to TRBJ2-3; TRBD1 aligns across 7 bases. CDR3 length equals 14 residues. The V gene end was trimmed by 7 bases and the J gene end by 4 bases; junction bases not matched to a gene: 8. In germline, CDR1 is MNHEY, CDR2 SMNVEV (reference sequence). The CDR3: CASTGQGVADTQYF. The CDR3, as DNA: TGTGCCAGCACGGGGCAGGGGGTTGCAGATACGCAGTATTTT.

The CDR3 bases are TGCAGCGTTTGGGGGACATACTCCTACAATGAGCAGTTCTTC. Protein sequence: CSVWGTYSYNEQFF. The V and J genes are TRBV29-1 and TRBJ2-1; D is possibly TRBD1 (6 bases). The V and J ends lost 5 bases and 0 bases respectively, with 11 bases between them. The CDR3 length is 14 residues. Germline V gene data show CDR1 as SQVTM and CDR2 as ANQGSEA.

V usage is TRBV6-5 and J usage is TRBJ1-5, with D perhaps TRBD1 (6 bases). Trimming left V 2 bases short and J 4 bases short, with 12 bases between. This CDR3 spans 15 amino acids. CDR1 is MNHEY, CDR2 SVGAGI, per germline. CDR3 sequence reads: CASSYGGHSNQPQHF. In nucleotides, the CDR3 is TGTGCCAGCAGTTACGGGGGACATAGTAATCAGCCCCAGCATTTT.